One and the same sample provided the 5 T cell receptor beta chains below, sequenced in a study of blood T cell repertoires in COVID-19. The protocol was immunoSEQ multiplex PCR, while the TCRdb copy is restricted to in-frame clones and leaves out a portion. Altogether 110,000 to 150,000 clones are present, around three quarters being singletons, with the ten largest covering under 10%. Sequencing was done on a sample of peripheral blood. These receptors were taken from a man in his fifties or sixties with active or convalescent COVID-19.

The chain joins TRBV3-1 (or the pseudogene TRBV3-2) to TRBJ1-2, with a weak D call TRBD1 (5 bases). This CDR3 is 15 amino acids long. The V end lost 2 bases, the J end lost 5 bases, and 15 bases lay between the germline ends. The germline CDR1 and CDR2 sequences are LGHDT and YNNKEL (reference sequence). The CDR3 spells CASSQTLETEYGYTF. For the CDR3, the DNA is TGTGCCAGCAGCCAAACCCTTGAGACAGAGTATGGCTACACCTTC.

The chain recombines TRBV6-5 with TRBJ1-4; D call uncertain. With 0 bases removed from V and 0 bases from J, the gap between germline ends came to 5 bases. The CDR3 is 15 amino acids. Per germline, CDR1 MNHEY and CDR2 SVGAGI. The CDR3 sequence: CASSYSLATNEKLFF. DNA for the CDR3: TGTGCCAGCAGTTACTCCCTTGCAACTAATGAAAAACTGTTTTTT.

This clone has only one observation. This sequence joins TRBV12-3 or TRBV12-4 and TRBJ2-7; D may be TRBD2 (6 bases). This CDR3 region has 13 residues. Trimming removed 3 bases from V and 0 bases from J, with 6 bases in between. The CDR3 coding sequence is TGTGCCAGCAGTTTGGGACTCTCCTACGAGCAGTACTTC. It encodes CASSLGLSYEQYF.

Here the CDR3 reads CASSSPGSTDTQYF. CDR3 in DNA: TGTGCCAGCAGCTCGCCGGGGAGCACAGATACGCAGTATTTT. The chain uses TRBV7-2 and TRBJ2-3; tentative D call: TRBD2 (5 bases). Germline loops: CDR1 SGHTA, CDR2 FQGNSA. The CDR3 runs to 14 residues. Trimming stripped 4 bases from V and 0 bases from J, with 8 bases between.

The chain employs TRBV3-1 (or the pseudogene TRBV3-2) and TRBJ2-2; D perhaps matches TRBD2 (5 bases). Per germline, CDR1 LGHDT and CDR2 YNNKEL (reference sequence). CDR3 length equals 13 residues. The V gene lost 4 bases and the J gene lost 9 bases, with 12 bases spanning the gap. The CDR3 spells CASSPQAGRELFF. The CDR3 nucleotides are TGTGCCAGCAGCCCCCAGGCGGGTAGGGAGCTGTTTTTT.